This T cell receptor (beta chain) derives from a study of blood T cell repertoires in COVID-19. On this clone itself: At one boundary the junction diverges from the germline segment, which might be a read error.

The table came from immunoSEQ multiplex PCR; TCRdb's copy has only in-frame clones and leaves some out. The data contain under 250,000 clones, about 94% of them singletons. The CDR3 sequence is 15 residues long. CDR1 is MGHRA, CDR2 YSYEKL, per germline. The chain couples TRBV4-1 to TRBJ2-5, with 11 bases fitting TRBD2. The receptor was isolated from a man aged 60-69 years with COVID-19, enrolled during active disease. Sequenced material: peripheral blood. The CDR3: CASSQDKASGGTLNF. The CDR3 DNA is TGCGCCAGCAGCCAAGATAAGGCTAGCGGGGGGACATTGAACTTC.